The 31 T cell receptor beta chains presented below share a single source sample, sequenced in a study of spatial heterogeneity in lung cancer. From the 5' RACE reads, TCRdb called clonotypes with MiXCR, one entry per CDR3 protein. The data hold about 100,000 distinct CDR3 sequences, with around 4.3% observed a single time. Antigens of these TCRs are unknown. Time point given: sample taken at primary tumor resection. Whole-study results and caveats: Mutation counts in tumors were tracked by counts of expanded intratumoral alpha and beta TCRs.

The input for sequencing was lung tumor tissue, taken at surgery. The receptor set was obtained from a male donor with early-stage non-small cell lung cancer.

This clonotype was seen at least ten times. The chain joins TRBV28 to TRBJ1-5; D might be TRBD1 (5 bases). Trimming took 5 bases from V and 7 from J, leaving 15 bases between them. The CDR3 runs to 14 residues. CDR1 is MDHEN and CDR2 is SYDVKM in the germline V gene. The CDR3 loop is CASSGHLGDQPQHF. In nucleotides, the CDR3 is TGTGCCAGCAGTGGACACCTGGGAGACCAGCCCCAGCATTTT.

Many counts were recorded for this clonotype. V gene TRBV7-2 combines with J gene TRBJ2-1; TRBD2 matches 7 bases. This CDR3 is 16 amino acids long. J was trimmed by 6 bases and V by 4 bases; bases with no gene match: 12. Germline values: CDR1 SGHTA, CDR2 FQGNSA. CDR3 nucleotides: TGTGCCAGCAGCTCATACAACGGACTAGAGTCCAATGAGCAGTTCTTC. Translating gives CASSSYNGLESNEQFF.

Ten or more counts support this clonotype. V gene TRBV20-1 combines with J gene TRBJ2-1; D ambiguous. The V gene's germline CDR1 is DFQATT and CDR2 SNEGSKA (reference sequence). This CDR3 comprises 14 residues. The germline V and J ends were trimmed by 3 bases and 7 bases, with 16 bases remaining between them. CDR3 sequence: CSASSPTPPNEQFF. CDR3 DNA: TGCAGTGCTAGCTCCCCAACGCCCCCGAATGAGCAGTTCTTC.

The V call is TRBV15, the J call TRBJ2-3; TRBD2 might be the D (6 bases). V dropped 0 bases and J dropped 0 bases, with 10 bases sitting between them. The germline gives CDR1 LNHNV, CDR2 YYDKDF (reference sequence). The CDR3 spans 16 residues. The CDR3 nucleotides are TGTGCCACCAGCAGAGAGGCGGGATGGAGCACAGATACGCAGTATTTT. It translates to CATSREAGWSTDTQYF.

V is TRBV5-1 and J is TRBJ2-7, with 8 bases matching TRBD1. Germline CDR1 and CDR2: SGHRS and YFSETQ. J was trimmed by 3 bases and V by 2 bases; bases with no gene match: 1. The CDR3 loop spans 13 amino acids. The CDR3 here is CASSFTGGYEQYF. The CDR3 coding sequence is TGCGCCAGCAGCTTCACAGGGGGCTACGAGCAGTACTTC. Looking up the rest from reference TRBV5-1 and TRBJ2-7 gives the full variable domain: KAGVTQTPRYLIKTRGQQVTLSCSPISGHRSVSWYQQTPGQGLQFLFEYFSETQRNKGNFPGRFSGRQFSNSRSEMNVSTLELGDSALYLCASSFTGGYEQYFGPGTRLTVT.

This clonotype was counted at least ten times. This sequence joins TRBV9 and TRBJ2-2; TRBD2 is a possible D gene (6 bases). From germline, CDR1 is SGDLS and CDR2 YYNGEE. The CDR3 is made up of 16 amino acids. V was pared by 3 bases and J by 0 bases, with 12 bases between. CDR3 protein: CASSARAGANTGELFF. CDR3 coding DNA: TGTGCCAGCAGCGCCCGAGCGGGCGCGAACACCGGGGAGCTGTTTTTT.

This clonotype has ten or more counts. The V gene is TRBV18, the J gene TRBJ1-1, with D uncertain. The CDR3 extends over 14 amino acids. Germline CDR1 and CDR2: KGHSH and LQKENI. Deletions cut 4 bases from V and 4 bases from J, with 13 bases between. The CDR3 here is CASSLYQRVTEAFF. CDR3 DNA sequence: TGTGCCAGCTCACTTTATCAGAGGGTCACTGAAGCTTTCTTT.

This clonotype was recorded many times. The chain uses TRBV12-3 or TRBV12-4 and TRBJ2-6; no clear D. This CDR3 has 14 residues. V lost 6 bases to trimming and J lost 4 bases, with 10 bases between them. The CDR3 is CASRFRAGANVLTF. CDR3 DNA: TGTGCCAGCAGATTCAGAGCCGGGGCCAACGTCCTGACTTTC.

This clonotype was picked up many times. V gene TRBV6-5 combines with J gene TRBJ1-2; a weak D match, TRBD1 (6 bases). V was pared by 4 bases and J by 7 bases, with 13 bases between. Germline-derived CDR1 and CDR2 are MNHEY and SVGAGI. This CDR3 is 13 amino acids long. The CDR3 nucleotides read TGTGCCAGCAGTTTCCGGGGGGCGGGTGGCTACACCTTC. It translates to CASSFRGAGGYTF.

This clonotype appeared many times. This chain uses TRBV7-3 with TRBJ2-7, with 11 positions matching TRBD1. The length of the CDR3 is 16 residues. J was trimmed by 0 bases and V by 5 bases; bases with no gene match: 6. Per the germline V gene, CDR1 is SGHTA and CDR2 is FQGTGA. The CDR3 sequence: CASSKGQGALSYEQYF. As DNA, the CDR3 is TGTGCCAGCAGCAAAGGACAGGGGGCCCTCTCCTACGAGCAGTACTTC.

This clonotype was seen repeatedly, ten times or more. This sequence joins TRBV3-1 and TRBJ2-5; possible D gene TRBD1, 5 bases. From germline, CDR1 is LGHDT and CDR2 YNNKEL (reference sequence). The V end lost 4 bases, the J end lost 6 bases, and 12 bases lay between the germline ends. This CDR3 comprises 13 residues. The CDR3 nucleotides read TGTGCCAGCAGCCCAGGGCAGGTAAAGACCCAGTACTTC. Translation: CASSPGQVKTQYF.

The chain couples TRBV4-1 to TRBJ2-2; 9 bases align to TRBD1. The J segment lost 1 base and the V segment lost 0 bases, leaving 6 bases of the junction unmatched. Germline values: CDR1 MGHRA, CDR2 YSYEKL. CDR3 length: 18 residues. The CDR3 DNA is TGCGCCAGCAGCCAAGACCCGGGACAGGGTCTGAACACCGGGGAGCTGTTTTTT. Translation: CASSQDPGQGLNTGELFF.

This clonotype came up many times. This chain joins TRBV12-5 and TRBJ2-5, with D uncertain. This CDR3 spans 11 amino acids. V lost 3 bases, J lost 4 bases, and 3 bases lay in between. CDR1 is LGHNT, CDR2 FRNRAP, per germline. CDR3 region: CASGLRETQYF. The CDR3, as DNA: TGTGCTAGTGGTTTAAGAGAGACCCAGTACTTC.

J is TRBJ1-6 and V is TRBV2, with D possibly TRBD1 on 6 matching bases. The CDR3 spans 14 residues. Germline assignment: CDR1 SNHLY and CDR2 FYNNEI. V lost 6 bases, J lost 7 bases, and 13 bases lay in between. In DNA, the CDR3 is TGTGCCAGCAGAGTAACAGGGTACAATTCACCCCTCCACTTT. Amino acid sequence: CASRVTGYNSPLHF. The full variable domain, rest sourced from reference TRBV2 and TRBJ1-6, is EPEVTQTPSHQVTQMGQEVILRCVPISNHLYFYWYRQILGQKVEFLVSFYNNEISEKSEIFDDQFSVERPDGSNFTLKIRSTKLEDSAMYFCASRVTGYNSPLHFGNGTRLTVT.

This clonotype appeared many times. The chain joins TRBV27 to TRBJ2-6, with no clear D. CDR1 is MNHEY, CDR2 SMNVEV, per germline (reference sequence). V was cut by 5 bases and J by 7 bases, with 15 bases left in between. The CDR3 sequence is 15 residues long. CDR3 coding DNA: TGTGCCAGCAGTCCTCGGGTCTTTGGTGCCAACGTCCTGACTTTC. Translated, it gives CASSPRVFGANVLTF.

This clonotype was seen a few times. The rearrangement links TRBV6-5 to TRBJ2-2, with 12 bases lining up with TRBD2. Germline CDR1 MNHEY, CDR2 SVGAGI. The CDR3 covers 17 residues. The ends lost 6 bases at V and 4 bases at J; junction bases unmatched: 9. CDR3 loop: CASSPTSGSWVTGELFF. The CDR3 nucleotides read TGTGCCAGCAGCCCGACTAGCGGGAGCTGGGTCACCGGGGAGCTGTTTTTT.

The V and J genes are TRBV6-4 and TRBJ1-2; TRBD1 might be the D (5 bases). V lost 8 bases and J 6 bases, leaving 10 bases between the germline ends. The CDR3 totals 11 residues. The germline V gene has CDR1 MRHNA and CDR2 SNTAGT. CDR3 in amino acids: CASGDGDGYTF. The CDR3 bases are TGTGCCAGCGGGGACGGAGATGGCTACACCTTC.

The chain has TRBV7-9 and TRBJ2-1; 11 bases match TRBD2. The CDR3 loop spans 16 amino acids. Unmatched junction bases numbered 10, after V lost 5 bases and J lost 7 bases. The germline CDR1 and CDR2 sequences are SEHNR and FQNEAQ (reference sequence). The CDR3 coding sequence is TGTGCCAGCAGCCCGTCCGGGACTAGCGGTTTTAATGAGCAGTTCTTC. This codes for CASSPSGTSGFNEQFF.

This clonotype was found many times. This chain connects TRBV15 to TRBJ2-5, with D perhaps matching TRBD2 (5 bases). In germline, CDR1 is LNHNV, CDR2 YYDKDF (reference sequence). The CDR3 spans 16 residues. Trimming removed 2 bases at V and 3 bases at J, with 16 bases between. In DNA form, the CDR3 reads TGTGCCACCAGCAGATACCCCATTAGCGAAGAAGAGACCCAGTACTTC. Translated, it gives CATSRYPISEEETQYF.

This clonotype showed up many times. The chain links TRBV29-1 to TRBJ1-1; D is perhaps TRBD1 (5 bases). Germline V CDR1 and CDR2: SQVTM, ANQGSEA. V was trimmed by 4 bases and J by 7 bases, leaving 16 bases between them. The CDR3 runs 13 residues. The CDR3 region is CSVGGGISDEAFF. CDR3 sequence (DNA): TGCAGCGTTGGGGGGGGTATTTCGGATGAAGCTTTCTTT.

This sequence joins TRBV5-1 and TRBJ2-7; the D gene is possibly TRBD2 (5 bases). The CDR3 has 14 amino acids. The V gene lost 0 bases and the J gene lost 4 bases, with 11 bases spanning the gap. CDR1 is SGHRS and CDR2 is YFSETQ in the germline V gene. The CDR3 protein is CASSLALGGYEQYF. CDR3 nucleotides: TGCGCCAGCAGCTTGGCCCTAGGCGGGTACGAGCAGTACTTC.

This clonotype was detected many times. The gene calls are TRBV20-1 and TRBJ2-1, with 7 bases lining up with TRBD1. Germline V lookup: CDR1 DFQATT, CDR2 SNEGSKA (reference sequence). The CDR3 has 15 amino acids. J was trimmed by 4 bases and V by 0 bases; bases with no gene match: 6. The CDR3 spells CSARERNRGYNEQFF. CDR3 in DNA: TGCAGTGCTAGAGAAAGGAACAGGGGATACAATGAGCAGTTCTTC.

This clonotype turned up a few times. CDR3 protein: CASSVAPPYEQYF. CDR3 in DNA: TGCGCCAGCAGCGTCGCGCCACCCTACGAGCAGTACTTC. The rearrangement joins TRBV5-1 to TRBJ2-7, with D hard to call. The CDR3 is 13 residues long. The V gene lost 4 bases and the J gene lost 2 bases, with 10 bases spanning the gap. Germline CDR1 reads SGHRS; CDR2 reads YFSETQ.

This clonotype showed up many times. This chain joins TRBV6-5 and TRBJ1-3; no reliable D call. The CDR3 spans 15 residues. Per the germline V gene, CDR1 is MNHEY and CDR2 is SVGAGI. Trimming shortened V by 2 bases and J by 2 bases, and 10 bases separated the two germline ends. CDR3 DNA: TGTGCCAGCAGTTACCAAGACGGCCCTGGAAACACCATATATTTT. Translated: CASSYQDGPGNTIYF.

V and J are TRBV29-1 and TRBJ2-2, with D unresolved. Germline lookup yields CDR1 SQVTM and CDR2 ANQGSEA. Deletions cut 6 bases from V and 4 bases from J, with 9 bases between. The CDR3 has 12 amino acids. Written as DNA, the CDR3 is TGCAGCGTACGACCGGGCACCGGGGAGCTGTTTTTT. Its protein product is CSVRPGTGELFF.

This clonotype was seen many times. The rearrangement uses TRBV5-1 and TRBJ2-5; D possibly uses TRBD1 or TRBD2 (5 bases each). The length of the CDR3 is 15 residues. The ends were cut back, 7 bases at V and 5 bases at J, with 21 bases in the middle. Germline loops: CDR1 SGHRS, CDR2 YFSETQ. CDR3 amino acids: CASVPEGPSRETQYF. CDR3 sequence (DNA): TGCGCCAGCGTCCCTGAGGGGCCCTCAAGGGAGACCCAGTACTTC.

This clonotype was counted many times. This chain joins TRBV13 and TRBJ2-1; no clear D. Germline V gives CDR1 PRHDT, CDR2 FYEKMQ (reference sequence). Trimming shortened V by 6 bases and J by 0 bases, and 12 bases separated the two germline ends. The CDR3 is 15 amino acids. The CDR3 here is CASSEDFSSYNEQFF. CDR3 sequence (DNA): TGTGCCAGCAGTGAAGACTTTAGCTCCTACAATGAGCAGTTCTTC.

This clonotype occurred many times. This chain uses TRBV6-6 with TRBJ2-2; 12 bases are a match to TRBD2. J was trimmed by 7 bases and V by 0 bases; bases with no gene match: 18. This CDR3 contains 21 residues. The germline V gene encodes CDR1 MNHNY and CDR2 SVGAGI (reference sequence). DNA of the CDR3: TGTGCCAGCAGTTACTCGTGGGGACAGAAGACTAGCGGGAGAGTTAGCGGGGAGCTGTTTTTT. It translates to CASSYSWGQKTSGRVSGELFF.

This clonotype was detected many times. The V call is TRBV7-9, the J call TRBJ1-1, with TRBD1 matching over 9 bases. V was pared by 9 bases and J by 2 bases, with 7 bases of the junction left unmatched. The CDR3 runs 14 residues. CDR1 SEHNR and CDR2 FQNEAQ come from the germline V gene (reference sequence). The CDR3 DNA reads as TGTGCCAGTAACCGGGACAGGGTAAACACTGAAGCTTTCTTT. The encoded protein is CASNRDRVNTEAFF.

This clonotype occurred many times. This sequence joins TRBV6-2 or TRBV6-3 and TRBJ2-4; maybe TRBD1 (5 bases). This CDR3 has 11 residues. Germline-derived CDR1 and CDR2 are MNHEY and SVGEGT. Trimming took off 7 bases at V and 8 bases at J, with 9 bases between the two ends. CDR3 nucleotides: TGTGCCAGCACAGACAGATACATTCAGTACTTC. It codes for CASTDRYIQYF.

There are many counts of this clonotype. The gene calls are TRBV28 and TRBJ1-5; D is unclear. This CDR3 comprises 14 residues. The V and J ends lost 2 bases and 6 bases respectively, with 11 bases between them. Germline loops: CDR1 MDHEN, CDR2 SYDVKM. The CDR3 region is CASSLPRWAQPQHF. The CDR3 region has the DNA TGTGCCAGCAGTTTACCACGATGGGCTCAGCCCCAGCATTTT.